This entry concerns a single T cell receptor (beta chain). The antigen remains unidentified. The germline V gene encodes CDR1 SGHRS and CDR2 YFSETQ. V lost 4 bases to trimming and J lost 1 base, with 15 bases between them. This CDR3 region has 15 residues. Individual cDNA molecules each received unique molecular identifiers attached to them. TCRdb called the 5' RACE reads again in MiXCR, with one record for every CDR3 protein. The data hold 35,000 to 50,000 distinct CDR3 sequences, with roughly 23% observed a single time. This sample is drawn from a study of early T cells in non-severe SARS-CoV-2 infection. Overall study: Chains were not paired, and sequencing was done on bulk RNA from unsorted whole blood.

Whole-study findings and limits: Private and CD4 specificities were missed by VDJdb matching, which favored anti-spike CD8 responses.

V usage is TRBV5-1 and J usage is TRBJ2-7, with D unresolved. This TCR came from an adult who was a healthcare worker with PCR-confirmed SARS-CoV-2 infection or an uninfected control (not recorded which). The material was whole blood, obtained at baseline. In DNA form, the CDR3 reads TGCGCCAGCAGCCGACGGAGTGCGGTATCCTACGAGCAGTACTTC. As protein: CASSRRSAVSYEQYF.